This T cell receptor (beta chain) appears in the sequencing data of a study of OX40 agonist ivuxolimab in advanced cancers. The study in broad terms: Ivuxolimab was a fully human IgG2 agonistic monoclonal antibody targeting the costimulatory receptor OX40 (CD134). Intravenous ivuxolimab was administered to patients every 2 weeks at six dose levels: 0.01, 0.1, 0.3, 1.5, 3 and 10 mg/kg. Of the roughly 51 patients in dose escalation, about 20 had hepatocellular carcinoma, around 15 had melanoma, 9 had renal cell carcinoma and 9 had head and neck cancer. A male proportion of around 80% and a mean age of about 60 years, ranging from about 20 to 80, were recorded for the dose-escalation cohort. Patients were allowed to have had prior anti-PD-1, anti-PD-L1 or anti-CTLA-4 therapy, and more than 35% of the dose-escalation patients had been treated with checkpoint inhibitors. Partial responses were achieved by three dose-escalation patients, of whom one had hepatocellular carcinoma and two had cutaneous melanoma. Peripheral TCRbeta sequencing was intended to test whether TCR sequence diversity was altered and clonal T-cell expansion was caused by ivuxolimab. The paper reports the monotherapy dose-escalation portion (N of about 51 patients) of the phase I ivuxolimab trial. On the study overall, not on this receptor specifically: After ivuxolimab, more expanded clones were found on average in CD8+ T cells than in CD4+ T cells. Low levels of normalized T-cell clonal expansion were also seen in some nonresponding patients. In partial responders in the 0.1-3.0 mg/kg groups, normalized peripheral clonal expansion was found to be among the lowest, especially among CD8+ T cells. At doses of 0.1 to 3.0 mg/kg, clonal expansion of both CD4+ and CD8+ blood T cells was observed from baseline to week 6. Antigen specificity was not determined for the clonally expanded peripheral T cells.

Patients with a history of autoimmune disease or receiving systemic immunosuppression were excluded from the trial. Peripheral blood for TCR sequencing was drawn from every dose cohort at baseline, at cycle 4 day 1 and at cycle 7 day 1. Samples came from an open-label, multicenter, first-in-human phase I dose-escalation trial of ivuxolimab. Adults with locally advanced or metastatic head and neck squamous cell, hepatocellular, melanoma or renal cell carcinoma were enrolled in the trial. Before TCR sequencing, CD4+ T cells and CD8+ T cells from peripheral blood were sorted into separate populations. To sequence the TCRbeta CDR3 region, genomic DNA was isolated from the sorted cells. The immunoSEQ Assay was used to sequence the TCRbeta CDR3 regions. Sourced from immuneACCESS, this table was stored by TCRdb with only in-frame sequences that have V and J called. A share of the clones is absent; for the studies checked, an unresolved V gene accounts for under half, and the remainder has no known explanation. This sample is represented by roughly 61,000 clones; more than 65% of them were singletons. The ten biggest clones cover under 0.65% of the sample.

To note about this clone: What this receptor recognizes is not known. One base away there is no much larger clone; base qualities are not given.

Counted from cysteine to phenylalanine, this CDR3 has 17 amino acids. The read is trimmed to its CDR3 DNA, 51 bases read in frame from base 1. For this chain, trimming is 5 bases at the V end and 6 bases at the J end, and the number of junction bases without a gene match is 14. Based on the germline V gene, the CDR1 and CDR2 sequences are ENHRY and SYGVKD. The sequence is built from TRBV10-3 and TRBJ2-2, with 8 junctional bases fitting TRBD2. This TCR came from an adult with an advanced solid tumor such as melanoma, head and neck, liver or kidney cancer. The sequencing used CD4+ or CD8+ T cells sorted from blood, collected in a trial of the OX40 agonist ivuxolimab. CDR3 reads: CAISNSGSGKGAGELFF. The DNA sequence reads TGTGCCATCAGTAACTCGGGTAGCGGGAAAGGGGCCGGGGAGCTGTTTTTT.